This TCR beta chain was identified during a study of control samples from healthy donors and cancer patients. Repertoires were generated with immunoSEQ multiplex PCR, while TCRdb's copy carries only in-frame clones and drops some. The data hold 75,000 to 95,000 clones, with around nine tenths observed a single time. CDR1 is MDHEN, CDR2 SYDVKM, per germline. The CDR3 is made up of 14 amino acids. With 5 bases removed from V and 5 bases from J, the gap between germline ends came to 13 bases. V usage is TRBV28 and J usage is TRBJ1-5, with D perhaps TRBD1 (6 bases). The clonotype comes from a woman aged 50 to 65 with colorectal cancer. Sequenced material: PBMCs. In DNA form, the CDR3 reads TGTGCCAGCAGTACACAGGGTGTTGATCAGCCCCAGCATTTT. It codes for CASSTQGVDQPQHF.